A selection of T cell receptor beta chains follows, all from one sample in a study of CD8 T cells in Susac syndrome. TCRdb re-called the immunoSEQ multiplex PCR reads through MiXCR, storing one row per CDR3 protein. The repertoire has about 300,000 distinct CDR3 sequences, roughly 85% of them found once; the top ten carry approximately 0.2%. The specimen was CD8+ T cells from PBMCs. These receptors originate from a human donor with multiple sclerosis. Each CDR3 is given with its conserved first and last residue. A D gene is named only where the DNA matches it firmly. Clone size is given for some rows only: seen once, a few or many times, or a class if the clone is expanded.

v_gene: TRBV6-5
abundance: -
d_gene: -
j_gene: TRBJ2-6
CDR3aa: CASSYFLRTSGANVLTF
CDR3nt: TGTGCCAGCAGTTATTTCCTTCGCACATCTGGGGCCAACGTCCTGACTTTC

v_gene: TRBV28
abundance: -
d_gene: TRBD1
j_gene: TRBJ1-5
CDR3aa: CASSRKQGWNQPQHF
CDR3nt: TGTGCCAGCAGTCGAAAACAGGGGTGGAATCAGCCCCAGCATTTT

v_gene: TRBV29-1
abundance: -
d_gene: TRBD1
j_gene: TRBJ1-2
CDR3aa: CSVEDITGAYGYTF
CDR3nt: TGCAGCGTTGAAGATATAACAGGGGCCTATGGCTACACCTTC

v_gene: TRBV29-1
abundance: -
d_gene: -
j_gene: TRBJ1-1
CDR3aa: CSVEQENTEAFF
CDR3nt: TGCAGCGTTGAGCAGGAGAACACTGAAGCTTTCTTT

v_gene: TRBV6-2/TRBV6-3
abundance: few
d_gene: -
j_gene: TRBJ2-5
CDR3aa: CASSYMETQYF
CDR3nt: TGTGCCAGCAGTTATATGGAGACCCAGTACTTC

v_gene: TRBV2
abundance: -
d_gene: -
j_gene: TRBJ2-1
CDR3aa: CASSGTEDEQFF
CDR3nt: TGTGCCAGCAGCGGAACGGAAGACGAGCAGTTCTTC

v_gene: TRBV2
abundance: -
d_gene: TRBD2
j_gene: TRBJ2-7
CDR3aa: CASTSGGLSYEQYF
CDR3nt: TGTGCCAGCACGAGCGGGGGGCTCTCCTACGAGCAGTACTTC

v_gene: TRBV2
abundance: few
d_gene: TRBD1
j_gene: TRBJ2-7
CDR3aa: CARGDGTGVAEQYF
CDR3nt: TGTGCCAGAGGCGACGGGACAGGGGTGGCCGAGCAGTACTTC

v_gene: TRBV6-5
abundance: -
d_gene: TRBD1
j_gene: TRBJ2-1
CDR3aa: CASRKIGTAYNEQFF
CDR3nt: TGTGCCAGCAGAAAAATCGGGACAGCCTACAATGAGCAGTTCTTC

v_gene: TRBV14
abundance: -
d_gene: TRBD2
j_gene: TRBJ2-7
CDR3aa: CASSQDRGAGLYEQYF
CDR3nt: TGTGCCAGCAGCCAAGATAGAGGAGCGGGGCTCTACGAGCAGTACTTC

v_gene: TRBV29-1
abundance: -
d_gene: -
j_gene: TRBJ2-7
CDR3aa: CSVETPGSLSYEQYF
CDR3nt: TGCAGCGTTGAAACACCCGGGTCCCTTTCCTACGAGCAGTACTTC

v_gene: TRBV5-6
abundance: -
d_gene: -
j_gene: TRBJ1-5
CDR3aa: CASTLGKGESQPQHF
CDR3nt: TGTGCCAGCACCCTCGGGAAGGGGGAAAGTCAGCCCCAGCATTTT

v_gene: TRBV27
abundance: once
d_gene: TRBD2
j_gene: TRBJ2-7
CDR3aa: CATGTTSLYEQYF
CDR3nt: TGTGCCACTGGAACGACTAGCTTGTACGAGCAGTACTTC

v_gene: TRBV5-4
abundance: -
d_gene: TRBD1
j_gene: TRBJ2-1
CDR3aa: CASSSLGSGTGIYNEQFF
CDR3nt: TGTGCCAGCAGCTCATTAGGATCCGGGACAGGGATATACAATGAGCAGTTCTTC

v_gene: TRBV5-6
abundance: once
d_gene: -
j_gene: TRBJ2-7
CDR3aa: CASSLPGPGEQYF
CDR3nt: TGTGCCAGCAGCTTGCCGGGGCCCGGAGAGCAGTACTTC

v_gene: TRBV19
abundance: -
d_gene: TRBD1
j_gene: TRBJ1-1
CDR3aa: CASTPLQGANTEAFF
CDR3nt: TGTGCCAGTACCCCGCTACAGGGGGCGAACACTGAAGCTTTCTTT

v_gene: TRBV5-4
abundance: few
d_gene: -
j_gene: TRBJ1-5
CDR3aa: CASSLAWDKGNQPQHF
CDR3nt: TGTGCCAGCAGCTTGGCCTGGGATAAGGGCAATCAGCCCCAGCATTTT

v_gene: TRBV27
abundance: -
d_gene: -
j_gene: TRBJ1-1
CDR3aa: CASSLSTSGVTEAFF
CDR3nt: TGTGCCAGCAGTTTATCGACATCAGGGGTCACTGAAGCTTTCTTT

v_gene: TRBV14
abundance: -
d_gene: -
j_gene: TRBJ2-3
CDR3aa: CASSRPEAHDTQYF
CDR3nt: TGTGCCAGCAGCCGGCCAGAGGCACACGATACGCAGTATTTT

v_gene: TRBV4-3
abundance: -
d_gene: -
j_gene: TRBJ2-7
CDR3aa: CASSQDHLAPTAEQYF
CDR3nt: TGCGCCAGCAGCCAAGACCACCTAGCGCCCACTGCCGAGCAGTACTTC

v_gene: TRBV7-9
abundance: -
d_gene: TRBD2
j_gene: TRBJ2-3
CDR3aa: CASWLLAGGFTDTQYF
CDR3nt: TGTGCCAGCTGGCTCCTAGCGGGAGGATTCACAGATACGCAGTATTTT

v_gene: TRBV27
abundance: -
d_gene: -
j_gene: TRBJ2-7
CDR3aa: CASGLDGDYEQYF
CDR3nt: TGTGCCAGCGGATTAGACGGGGACTACGAGCAGTACTTC

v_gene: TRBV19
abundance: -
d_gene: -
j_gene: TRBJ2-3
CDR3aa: CASSIIAFGTGGTDTQYF
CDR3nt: TGTGCCAGTAGTATTATCGCTTTCGGCACCGGGGGAACAGATACGCAGTATTTT

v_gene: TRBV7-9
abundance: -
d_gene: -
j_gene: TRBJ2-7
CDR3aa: CASSFPQPAYEQYF
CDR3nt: TGTGCCAGCAGCTTTCCCCAACCAGCCTACGAGCAGTACTTC

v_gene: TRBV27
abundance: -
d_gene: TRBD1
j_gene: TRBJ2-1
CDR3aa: CASSFFKQGAYNEQFF
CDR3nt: TGTGCCAGCAGTTTTTTCAAACAGGGGGCCTACAATGAGCAGTTCTTC

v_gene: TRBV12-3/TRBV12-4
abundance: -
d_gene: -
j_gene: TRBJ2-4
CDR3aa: CASSLEGPTNIQYF
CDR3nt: TGTGCCAGCAGTCTTGAGGGACCGACAAACATTCAGTACTTC

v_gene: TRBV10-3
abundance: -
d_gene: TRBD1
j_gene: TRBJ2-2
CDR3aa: CAISEGTGVYGAGELFF
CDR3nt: TGTGCCATCAGTGAGGGGACAGGGGTCTACGGGGCCGGGGAGCTGTTTTTT

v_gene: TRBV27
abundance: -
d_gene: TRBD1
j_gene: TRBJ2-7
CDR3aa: CASSSDRDSSYEQYF
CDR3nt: TGTGCCAGCAGTTCAGACCGGGACAGTTCCTACGAGCAGTACTTC

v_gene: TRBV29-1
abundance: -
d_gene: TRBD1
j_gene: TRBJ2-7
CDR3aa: CSVERAAGGLYEQYF
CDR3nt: TGCAGCGTTGAGAGGGCCGCAGGGGGCTTGTACGAGCAGTACTTC

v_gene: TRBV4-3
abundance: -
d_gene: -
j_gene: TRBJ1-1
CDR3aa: CASSQEAAGLTEAFF
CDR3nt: TGCGCCAGCAGCCAAGAAGCGGCAGGGCTGACTGAAGCTTTCTTT

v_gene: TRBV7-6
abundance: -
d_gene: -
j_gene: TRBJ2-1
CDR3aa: CASSLEVFNEQFF
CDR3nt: TGTGCCAGCAGCTTAGAGGTTTTCAATGAGCAGTTCTTC

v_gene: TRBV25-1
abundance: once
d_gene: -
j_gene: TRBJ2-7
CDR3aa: CASGLSYEQYF
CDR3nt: TGTGCCAGCGGCCTGAGCTACGAGCAGTACTTC

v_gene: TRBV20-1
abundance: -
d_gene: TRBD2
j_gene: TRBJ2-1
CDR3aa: CSARDLWTSGNEQFF
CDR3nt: TGCAGTGCTAGAGATCTCTGGACTAGCGGCAATGAGCAGTTCTTC

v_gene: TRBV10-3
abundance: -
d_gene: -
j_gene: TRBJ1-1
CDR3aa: CAISGPQGMNTEAFF
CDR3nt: TGTGCCATCAGTGGACCCCAGGGTATGAACACTGAAGCTTTCTTT

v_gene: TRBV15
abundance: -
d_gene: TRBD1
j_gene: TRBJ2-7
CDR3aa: CATSPRGQGDYEQYF
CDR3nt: TGTGCCACCAGCCCCCGGGGACAGGGGGATTACGAGCAGTACTTC

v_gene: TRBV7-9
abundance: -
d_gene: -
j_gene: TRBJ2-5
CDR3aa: CASSLVVQGKETQYF
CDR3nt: TGTGCCAGCAGCTTGGTGGTACAGGGAAAAGAGACCCAGTACTTC

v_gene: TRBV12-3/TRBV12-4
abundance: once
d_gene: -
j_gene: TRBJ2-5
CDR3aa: CASSFSPPIEYQETQYF
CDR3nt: TGTGCCAGCAGTTTTTCGCCCCCGATCGAATACCAAGAGACCCAGTACTTC

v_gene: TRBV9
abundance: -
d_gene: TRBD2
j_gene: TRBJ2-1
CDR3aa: CASSVGLAGSVQFF
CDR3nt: TGTGCCAGCAGCGTAGGGCTAGCGGGTAGCGTGCAGTTCTTC

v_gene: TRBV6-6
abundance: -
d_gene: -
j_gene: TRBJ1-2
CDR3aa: CASSSHPQGSYGYTF
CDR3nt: TGTGCCAGCAGTTCGCACCCACAGGGTTCCTATGGCTACACCTTC

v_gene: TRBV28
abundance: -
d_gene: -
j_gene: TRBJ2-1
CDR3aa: CASSSGASAKEYNEQFF
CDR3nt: TGTGCCAGCAGTTCTGGGGCTAGCGCTAAGGAATACAATGAGCAGTTCTTC

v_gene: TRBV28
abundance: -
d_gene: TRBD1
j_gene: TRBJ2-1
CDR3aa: CASSWGPRMTGSPDLYNEQFF
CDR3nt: TGTGCCAGCAGTTGGGGGCCCCGTATGACAGGGTCCCCCGACCTCTACAATGAGCAGTTCTTC

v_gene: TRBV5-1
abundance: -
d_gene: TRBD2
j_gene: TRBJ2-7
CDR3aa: CASSPRLAAYEQYF
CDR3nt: TGCGCCAGCAGCCCCAGACTAGCGGCCTACGAGCAGTACTTC

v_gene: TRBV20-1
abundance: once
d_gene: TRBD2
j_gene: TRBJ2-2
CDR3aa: CSARIVEREHIGELFF
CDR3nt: TGCAGTGCTAGGATCGTAGAGCGGGAGCATATCGGGGAGCTGTTTTTT

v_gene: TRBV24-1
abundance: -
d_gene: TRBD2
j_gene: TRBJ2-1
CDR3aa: CATSDLGLAGDYNEQFF
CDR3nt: TGTGCCACCAGTGATTTGGGACTAGCGGGAGACTACAATGAGCAGTTCTTC

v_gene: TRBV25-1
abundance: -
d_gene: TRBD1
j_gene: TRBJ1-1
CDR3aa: CASSEWAGQGLVSTEAFF
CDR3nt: TGTGCCAGCAGTGAATGGGCGGGACAGGGTCTCGTTTCGACTGAAGCTTTCTTT